This TCR beta chain is from a study of blood T cell repertoires in COVID-19. Germline V lookup: CDR1 WSHSY, CDR2 SAAADI. Trimming pared 6 bases from V and 6 bases from J, leaving 12 bases between. The CDR3 runs to 13 residues. In the authors' methods: For nucleated cells, counts were estimated from reference gene primer amplification. Only in-frame clones appear in the TCRdb table, and some are missing; sequencing was by immunoSEQ multiplex PCR. The DNA was the basis for D and trimming; V, J and clone size are from that table. The data contain around 300,000 clones, approximately 89% of them singletons. The table lists this clone with a count of one.

The genes are TRBV10-2 and TRBJ1-5; D is possibly TRBD1 (5 bases). This sequence was found in a woman younger than 45 who had recovered from COVID-19. The sample was PBMCs or T cells enriched from blood (not recorded which). This CDR3 reads CASRAGFVQPQHF. For the CDR3, the DNA is TGCGCCAGCAGAGCAGGGTTTGTTCAGCCCCAGCATTTT.